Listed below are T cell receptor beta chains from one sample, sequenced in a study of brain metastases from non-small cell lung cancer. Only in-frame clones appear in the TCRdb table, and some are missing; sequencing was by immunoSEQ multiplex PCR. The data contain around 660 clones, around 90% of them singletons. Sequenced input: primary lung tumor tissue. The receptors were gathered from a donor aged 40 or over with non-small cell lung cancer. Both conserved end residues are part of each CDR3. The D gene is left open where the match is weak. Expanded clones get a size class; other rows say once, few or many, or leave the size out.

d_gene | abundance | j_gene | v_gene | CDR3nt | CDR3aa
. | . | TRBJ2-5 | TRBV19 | TGTGCCACATCCACGACAGTTCAAGAAACCCAGTACTTC | CATSTTVQETQYF
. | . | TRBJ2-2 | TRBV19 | TGTGCCAGTAGTAATCCGAACACCGGGGAGCTGTTTTTT | CASSNPNTGELFF
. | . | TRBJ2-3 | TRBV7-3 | TGTGCCAGCAGCGAGTACCTAACAGATACGCAGTATTTT | CASSEYLTDTQYF
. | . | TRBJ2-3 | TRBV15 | TGTGCCACCAGCAGAGGGGGGACGGGGCTTAACACAGATACGCAGTATTTT | CATSRGGTGLNTDTQYF
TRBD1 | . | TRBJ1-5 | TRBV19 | TGTGCCAGTAGTATGGCAGGGGGGATAGGGAGCAATCAGCCCCAGCATTTT | CASSMAGGIGSNQPQHF
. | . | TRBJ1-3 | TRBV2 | TGTGCCAGCGTTTGGGACCTTTCGGACACCATATATTTT | CASVWDLSDTIYF
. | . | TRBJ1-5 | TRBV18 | TGTGCCAGCTCACCACCAGCCAGCAATCAGCCCCAGCATTTT | CASSPPASNQPQHF
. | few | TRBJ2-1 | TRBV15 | TGTGCCACCAGCAGAGCCCCGGGAAGCGACAATGAGCAGTTCTTC | CATSRAPGSDNEQFF
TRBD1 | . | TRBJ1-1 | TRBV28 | TGTGCCAGCAGTTCCCCAAGGGGACAGGGAAACGCTGAAGCTTTCTTT | CASSSPRGQGNAEAFF
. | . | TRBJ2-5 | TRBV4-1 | TGCGCCAGCAGCCGCCGAGAGGGGGATGAGACCCAGTACTTC | CASSRREGDETQYF
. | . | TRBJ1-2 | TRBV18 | TGTGCCAGCTCACCACCGGGATACTATGGCTACACCTTC | CASSPPGYYGYTF
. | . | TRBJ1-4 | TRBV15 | TGTGCCACCAGCACAGGTACTAATGAAAAACTGTTTTTT | CATSTGTNEKLFF
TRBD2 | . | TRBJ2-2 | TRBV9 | TGTGCCAGCAGCACCCGACTAGCGGGTCCCGGGGAGCTGTTTTTT | CASSTRLAGPGELFF
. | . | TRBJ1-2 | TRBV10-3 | TGTGCCATCAGCGAGACCAGGGAAGCTAACTATGGCTACACCTTC | CAISETREANYGYTF
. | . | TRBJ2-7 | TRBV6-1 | TGTGCCAGCAGTGAAGGAGGGGCGGTTTACGAGCAGTACTTC | CASSEGGAVYEQYF
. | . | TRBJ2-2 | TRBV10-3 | TGTGCCATCAGTGGTTCCGGGGAGCTGTTTTTT | CAISGSGELFF
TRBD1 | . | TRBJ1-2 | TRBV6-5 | TGTGCCAGCAGCCGGGACAGGGGCTATGGCTACACCTTC | CASSRDRGYGYTF
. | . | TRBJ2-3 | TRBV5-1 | TGCGCCAGCAGCTTGGGGGGGTTTAACACAGATACGCAGTATTTT | CASSLGGFNTDTQYF
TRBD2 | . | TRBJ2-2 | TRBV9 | TGTGCCAGCAGCGTAGATGGTAGCGGGTTAAGGGGGCTGTTTTTT | CASSVDGSGLRGLFF
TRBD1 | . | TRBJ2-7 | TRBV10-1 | TGCGCCAGCAGTCCTAACAGGGGGCACGAGCAGTACTTC | CASSPNRGHEQYF
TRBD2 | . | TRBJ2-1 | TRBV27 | TGTGCCAGCAGTTTATCGCCTAGCGGGAGCGGGAGGGGTGAGCAGTTCTTC | CASSLSPSGSGRGEQFF
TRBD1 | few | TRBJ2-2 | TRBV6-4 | TGTGCCACCTCACCCGGGACAGGGTACGGGGAGCTGTTTTTT | CATSPGTGYGELFF
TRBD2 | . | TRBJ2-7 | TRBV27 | TGTGCCAGCAGTCCCTGGACTAGCGGTTACGAACAGTACTTC | CASSPWTSGYEQYF
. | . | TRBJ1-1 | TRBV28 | TGTGCCAGCAGCCTACAGGGTGGGAACACTGAAGCTTTCTTT | CASSLQGGNTEAFF
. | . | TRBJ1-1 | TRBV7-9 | TGTGCCAGCAGCTTATACGAGGTGAACACTAAAGCTTTCTTT | CASSLYEVNTKAFF
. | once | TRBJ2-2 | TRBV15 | TGTGCCACTAGCCTAGGCAGGGCCAGCATCACCGGGGAGCTGTTTTTT | CATSLGRASITGELFF
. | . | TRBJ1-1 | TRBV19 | TGTGCCAATAGTATGAGGCAAATGAACACTGAAGCTTTCTTT | CANSMRQMNTEAFF
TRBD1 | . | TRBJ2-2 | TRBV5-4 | TGTGCCAGCAGCTTGGCCCAGGGGGCCAATACCGGGGAGCTGTTTTTT | CASSLAQGANTGELFF
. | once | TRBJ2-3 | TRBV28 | TGTGCCAGCAGTTTATCGGGGGAGGCAGATACGCAGTATTTT | CASSLSGEADTQYF
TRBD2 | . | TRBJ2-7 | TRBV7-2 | TGTGCCAGCAGCTCCAACAGACTAGCGGGGGGAAGCGTGCAGTACTTC | CASSSNRLAGGSVQYF
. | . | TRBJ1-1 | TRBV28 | TGTGCCAGCAGTGGGGCAGGATACACTGAAGCTTTCTTT | CASSGAGYTEAFF
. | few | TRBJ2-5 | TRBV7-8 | TGTGCCAGCAGCCATAACAGGGTAGCATGGGAGACCCAGTACTTC | CASSHNRVAWETQYF
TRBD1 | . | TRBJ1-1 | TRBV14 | TGTGCCAGCAGCACCCGGACAGGGTGGAACACTGAAGCTTTTTTT | CASSTRTGWNTEAFF
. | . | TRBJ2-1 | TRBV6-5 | TGTGCCAGCAGGCCGACAGCGATGACCGCCCAGTTCTTC | CASRPTAMTAQFF
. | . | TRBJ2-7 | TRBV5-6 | TGTGCCAGCAGCAGCACGGGGGGCGAGGGCTCCTACGAGCAGTACTTC | CASSSTGGEGSYEQYF
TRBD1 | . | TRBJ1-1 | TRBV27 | TGTGCCAGCAGTCCCTCGACAGGGATGAGAACTGAAGCTTTCTTT | CASSPSTGMRTEAFF
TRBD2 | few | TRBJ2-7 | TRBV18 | TGTGCCAGCTCCACCCAGCGGGGGACAAGCGAGCAGTACTTC | CASSTQRGTSEQYF
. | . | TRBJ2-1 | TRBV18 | TGTGCCAGCTCACCAAACGTGGCGGTGAGCTCCTACAATGAGCAGTTCTTC | CASSPNVAVSSYNEQFF
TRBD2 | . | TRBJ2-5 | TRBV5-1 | TGCGCTAGCAGCTGGGGTCCCCTAGCGGGGGAGAAAGAGACCCAGTACTTC | CASSWGPLAGEKETQYF
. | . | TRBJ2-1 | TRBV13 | TGTGCCAGCAGCTTATCTACTCAGGGTGGCTTAGAGCAGTTCTTC | CASSLSTQGGLEQFF
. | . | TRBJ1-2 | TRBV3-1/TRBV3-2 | TGTGCCAGCAGCGGTACCTATGGCTATACCTTC | CASSGTYGYTF
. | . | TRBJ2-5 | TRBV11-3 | TGTGCCAGCAGCTTACGGACAGAGGCTCGCCAAGAGACCCAGTACTTC | CASSLRTEARQETQYF
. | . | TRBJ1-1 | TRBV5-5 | TGTGCCAGCAGCTCCTACGGACAGAACACTGAAGCTTTCTTT | CASSSYGQNTEAFF